A single sample is the source of the 3 T cell receptor beta chains below, sequenced in a study of blood T cells in healthy people across ages. Primed by a sample-barcoded 5' primer and a J-beta primer mix, a second PCR proceeded for 7 to 11 cycles. In TCRdb, the 5' RACE reads were re-called with MiXCR into one record per CDR3 protein. The data hold 870,000 or so distinct CDR3 sequences, with 29% observed a single time. The sequenced sample consisted of blood. The receptors were gathered from a woman older than 75 in good health.

This clonotype was observed a handful of times. The CDR3 sequence is CAWSGAGGEQYF. The CDR3 DNA reads TGTGCCTGGAGTGGGGCAGGGGGCGAGCAGTACTTC. The V call is TRBV30, the J call TRBJ2-5; 7 nucleotides match TRBD1. The J call is uncertain, as TRBJ2-7 better fits the DNA end. Germline CDR1 is GTSNPN and CDR2 is SVGIG (reference sequence). CDR3 size: 12 residues.

This clonotype was recorded at least ten times. The chain recombines TRBV3-1 with TRBJ2-4; 9 positions match TRBD2. This CDR3 has 16 amino acids. Germline CDR1 and CDR2: LGHDT and YNNKEL (reference sequence). V dropped 6 bases and J dropped 2; count of bases not matched to a gene: 8. The DNA of the CDR3 is TGTGCCAGCAGAAAAACAAGCGGGGGGTCCAAAAACATTCAGTACTTC. Translation gives CASRKTSGGSKNIQYF.

V usage is TRBV7-3 and J usage is TRBJ2-5; TRBD2 might be the D (6 bases). Trimming pared 3 bases from V and 5 bases from J, leaving 13 bases between. Germline-derived CDR1 and CDR2 are SGHTA and FQGTGA. The CDR3 sequence is 14 residues long. The CDR3 region is CASSFLAGRETQYF. The CDR3 coding sequence is TGTGCCAGCAGCTTCTTGGCGGGAAGGGAGACCCAGTACTTC.